This TCR beta chain comes out of a study of memory CD4+ T cells and cytomegalovirus serostatus. This clone was recorded once. The target antigen is unknown. The CDR3 extends over 14 amino acids. V lost 4 bases, J lost 6 bases, and 3 bases stayed unmatched. In germline, CDR1 is SGHKS, CDR2 YYEKEE (reference sequence). Study-wide points: Each of 55 to 80 CMV-associated TCRbeta sequences occurred in one to five individuals.

Single viable CD3+CD4+CD8-CD45RO+ cells were sorted as the memory CD4+ T cells. CMV serostatus came from serum IgG against pp150, pp28, p38, p52. In the authors' workflow: Out-of-frame sequences were removed, leaving around 2,000,000 distinct TCRbeta sequences. Using immunoSEQ multiplex PCR, the repertoire was profiled, and TCRdb retains in-frame clones only, with some absent. The V and J calls and clone size are taken from that table; D and trimming were inferred from the DNA. The data contain 40,000 to 50,000 clones, approximately 81% of them singletons. This sequence joins TRBV5-5 and TRBJ1-4; TRBD1 matches at 10 bases. The sequenced sample was memory CD4+ T cells from blood. The clonotype originates from an adult in good health and CMV-seropositive. Here the CDR3 DNA reads TGTGCCAGCAGCCGGGACAGGGGTTATGAAAAACTGTTTTTT. This translates into CASSRDRGYEKLFF.